These 20 T cell receptor beta chains share one sample of origin, sequenced in a study of T cells in Graves' hyperthyroidism and ophthalmopathy. Using RNA transcripts as the source, TCR beta CDR3 regions were amplified. During a first-round RT-PCR of the TCR CDR3, the HTBI primer set was used. TCRdb re-analysed the multiplex PCR reads in MiXCR, keeping a single row per CDR3 protein. The sample has roughly 98,000 distinct CDR3 sequences; roughly 37% are singletons. The sequencing sample was made of peripheral blood or thyroid tissue (not recorded which). These receptors were collected from a woman aged 25 to 39 with Graves' hyperthyroidism.

This clonotype was detected many times. The V and J genes are TRBV7-2 and TRBJ2-7; 8 bases map to TRBD2. V dropped 5 bases and J dropped 6; count of bases not matched to a gene: 12. The CDR3 covers 15 residues. Germline V gene sequence: CDR1 SGHTA, CDR2 FQGNSA. CDR3 DNA sequence: TGTGCCAGCAGCGCCTACGGACTAGCATCGGGCGAGCAGTACTTC. Its translation: CASSAYGLASGEQYF.

This clonotype was found many times. The rearrangement joins TRBV2 to TRBJ2-5; D ambiguous. With 7 bases removed from V and 4 bases from J, the gap between germline ends came to 7 bases. The length of the CDR3 is 11 residues. Germline V lookup: CDR1 SNHLY, CDR2 FYNNEI. The CDR3 protein is CASTARETQYF. DNA for the CDR3: TGTGCCAGCACAGCTCGAGAGACCCAGTACTTC.

Concerning this clonotype: Since a much larger clone is just one base distant, this may be a read error. This chain links TRBV12-3 or TRBV12-4 with TRBJ1-2; tentative D call: TRBD1 (5 bases). The CDR3 is made up of 14 amino acids. CDR3 DNA sequence: TGTGCCAGCAGTTTGCAGTGGGGGATGGATGGCTACGCCTTC. Protein: CASSLQWGMDGYAF.

The chain carries TRBV28 and TRBJ2-2; the D is unclear. Germline CDR1 is MDHEN and CDR2 is SYDVKM. The V and J ends lost 4 bases and 2 bases respectively, with 17 bases between them. The CDR3 is 17 residues long. The CDR3 sequence: CASSSAQGAINTGELFF. As DNA, the CDR3 is TGTGCCAGCAGTTCAGCCCAAGGAGCGATCAACACCGGGGAGCTGTTTTTT.

This clonotype has at least ten counts. The chain has TRBV4-2 and TRBJ2-7; the match to TRBD2 covers 8 bases. The germline gives CDR1 LGHNA, CDR2 YNFKEQ. The CDR3 totals 15 residues. Losses at the gene ends were 2 bases for V and 6 bases for J; bases not matched to a gene: 9. The CDR3 loop is CASSQRAGASREQYF. CDR3 nucleotides: TGTGCCAGCAGCCAAAGAGCGGGAGCCTCCCGCGAGCAGTACTTC.

V is TRBV5-4 and J is TRBJ2-5; D might be TRBD1 (5 bases). The CDR3 contains 17 residues. V lost 1 base, J lost 7 bases, and 23 bases lay in between. Germline V gene data show CDR1 as SGHNT and CDR2 as YYREEE (reference sequence). CDR3 loop: CASSLSAGPDQQGTQYF. The CDR3 region has the DNA TGTGCCAGCAGCTTGTCCGCAGGGCCGGATCAGCAGGGGACCCAGTACTTC.

This clonotype was seen ten or more times. CDR3 in DNA: TGTGCCAGCAGCGTTACGCCAACCTACGAGCAGTACTTC. Amino acids: CASSVTPTYEQYF. This chain connects TRBV9 to TRBJ2-7; D is ambiguous. The V gene's germline CDR1 is SGDLS and CDR2 YYNGEE. The CDR3 extends over 13 amino acids. Trimming pared 2 bases from V and 2 bases from J, leaving 8 bases between.

This clonotype was picked up many times. The rearrangement joins TRBV6-6 to TRBJ2-3; D not resolved. Trimming removed 4 bases from V and 3 bases from J, with 5 bases in between. Per the germline V gene, CDR1 is MNHNY and CDR2 is SVGAGI (reference sequence). This CDR3 is built from 12 residues. CDR3 protein: CASSSLTDTQYF. The CDR3 coding sequence is TGTGCCAGCAGTTCGTTAACAGATACGCAGTATTTT.

This clonotype was counted only a few times. The gene calls are TRBV27 and TRBJ1-1, with 7 bases aligning to TRBD1. This CDR3 contains 16 residues. Per germline, CDR1 MNHEY and CDR2 SMNVEV (reference sequence). The junction had 16 bases not matched to a gene; V was cut back by 11 bases and J by 1 base. The CDR3 here is CAEPRGGRQGNTEAFF. CDR3 DNA: TGTGCCGAACCCAGGGGGGGGCGTCAAGGGAACACTGAAGCTTTCTTT.

The chain couples TRBV20-1 to TRBJ2-7; D gene uncertain. CDR1 is DFQATT and CDR2 is SNEGSKA in the germline V gene (reference sequence). The V end was cut by 3 bases, the J end by 2 bases, with 14 bases between. The CDR3 extends over 14 amino acids. The CDR3 reads CSAREPGSPYEQYF. The CDR3 bases are TGCAGTGCTAGGGAGCCGGGCAGTCCCTACGAGCAGTACTTC.

A remark on this clonotype: This likely comes from a read error, as the CDR3 has no conserved phenylalanine or tryptophan at its end. The V and J genes are TRBV27 and TRBJ1-6; D call uncertain. The CDR3 is made up of 18 amino acids. Between the trimmed V and J ends, which lost 3 bases and 8 bases, there was a span of 23 bases. Germline values: CDR1 MNHEY, CDR2 SMNVEV (reference sequence). As DNA, the CDR3 is TGTGCCAGCAGTTTCCTTTTGGGGAGACGCTACCGGGATTCACCCCTCCACTCT. It translates to CASSFLLGRRYRDSPLHS.

This clonotype was counted at least ten times. This rearrangement joins TRBV3-1 to TRBJ1-1, with D possibly being TRBD1 (5 bases). The CDR3 contains 16 residues. Germline V gene lookup returns CDR1 LGHDT and CDR2 YNNKEL (reference sequence). V gave up 3 bases and J gave up 4 bases, with 18 bases separating them. The CDR3 sequence: CASSQIKGPGGTEAFF. CDR3 coding DNA: TGTGCCAGCAGCCAGATCAAGGGGCCTGGCGGCACTGAAGCTTTCTTT.

This clonotype was observed many times. The chain has TRBV20-1 and TRBJ2-5; D may be TRBD2 (6 bases). Trimming removed 5 bases at V and 4 bases at J, with 11 bases between. The CDR3 contains 12 residues. Germline CDR1 and CDR2: DFQATT and SNEGSKA (reference sequence). The CDR3 protein is CSAEAGAETQYF. The CDR3 DNA reads TGCAGTGCTGAAGCGGGCGCAGAGACCCAGTACTTC.

This clonotype was recorded at least ten times. The chain carries TRBV4-1 and TRBJ2-7, with 9 bases identical to TRBD1. From germline, CDR1 is MGHRA and CDR2 YSYEKL. V lost 1 base, J lost 5 bases, and 9 bases stayed unmatched. This CDR3 has 16 amino acids. The CDR3: CASSQVLGTGSDEQYF. For the CDR3, the DNA is TGCGCCAGCAGCCAAGTCTTAGGGACAGGGTCGGACGAGCAGTACTTC.

In this sample, this clonotype turned up many times. This chain joins TRBV4-1 and TRBJ2-6, with D unresolved. The V end was cut by 3 bases, the J end by 2 bases, with 5 bases between. There are 14 residues in the CDR3. Germline CDR1 reads MGHRA; CDR2 reads YSYEKL. The CDR3 nucleotides read TGCGCCAGCAGCCAGGGTGCTGGGGCCAACGTCCTGACTTTC. This codes for CASSQGAGANVLTF.

This rearrangement joins TRBV12-3 or TRBV12-4 to TRBJ2-2; D is ambiguous. This CDR3 has 15 amino acids. Deletions cut 8 bases from V and 0 bases from J, with 13 bases between. DNA for the CDR3: TGTGCCAGCGCTAATGCCGCGGCGAACACCGGGGAGCTGTTTTTT. As protein: CASANAAANTGELFF.

This clonotype was counted at least ten times. The CDR3 coding sequence is TGCGCCAGTACCCGGGACAGGAACACCGGGGAGCTGTTTTTT. Translated, it gives CASTRDRNTGELFF. The chain recombines TRBV5-1 with TRBJ2-2, with 7 bases fitting TRBD1. Germline V gene sequence: CDR1 SGHRS, CDR2 YFSETQ. The CDR3 runs to 14 residues. V was pared by 8 bases and J by 1 base, with 5 bases of the junction left unmatched. The full variable domain, completed using reference TRBV5-1 and TRBJ2-2, is KAGVTQTPRYLIKTRGQQVTLSCSPISGHRSVSWYQQTPGQGLQFLFEYFSETQRNKGNFPGRFSGRQFSNSRSEMNVSTLELGDSALYLCASTRDRNTGELFFGEGSRLTVL.

This clonotype was seen at least ten times. This rearrangement joins TRBV5-1 to TRBJ1-1; 7 nucleotides match TRBD1. Germline loops: CDR1 SGHRS, CDR2 YFSETQ. This CDR3 comprises 15 residues. J gave up 3 bases and V 3 bases, and 8 bases lay outside the gene matches. CDR3 nucleotides: TGCGCCAGCAGCTCAGACAGGGTATGGGACACTGAAGCTTTCTTT. Its translation: CASSSDRVWDTEAFF. The variable domain in full, with the rest retrieved from reference TRBV5-1 and TRBJ1-1, is KAGVTQTPRYLIKTRGQQVTLSCSPISGHRSVSWYQQTPGQGLQFLFEYFSETQRNKGNFPGRFSGRQFSNSRSEMNVSTLELGDSALYLCASSSDRVWDTEAFFGQGTRLTVV.

This sequence joins TRBV5-1 and TRBJ2-3; TRBD1 matches at 8 bases. CDR1 and CDR2 (germline): SGHRS, YFSETQ. V was clipped by 6 bases and J by 1 base; unmatched bases: 7. CDR3 length: 15 residues. In nucleotides, the CDR3 is TGCGCCAGCACAGTATGGACAGGGCGCACAGATACGCAGTATTTT. Translating gives CASTVWTGRTDTQYF.

This clonotype showed up just a few times. The rearrangement uses TRBV18 and TRBJ1-1, with D perhaps TRBD1 (6 bases). Trimming removed 3 bases from V and 7 bases from J, with 15 bases in between. CDR1 KGHSH and CDR2 LQKENI come from the germline V gene. This CDR3 comprises 14 residues. The CDR3 loop is CASSPTGPSDEAFF. Here the CDR3 DNA reads TGTGCCAGCTCACCCACAGGGCCCTCTGATGAAGCTTTCTTT.